These T cell receptor beta chains were read from a single sample in a study of blood T cell repertoires in COVID-19. Method: immunoSEQ multiplex PCR; TCRdb's copy keeps in-frame clones and lacks some. The sample has some 300,000 clones, around 86% seen once. The sample comprised PBMCs or T cells enriched from blood (not recorded which). These receptor sequences come from a woman aged 40 to 50 who had recovered from COVID-19. Both conserved end residues are trimmed from each CDR3.

ASSEARAATNEKLF TRBJ1-4 TRBV6-1
ASSLRSGTGVTGELF TRBJ2-2 TRBV19
ASSYLSGDTEAF TRBJ1-1 TRBV6-5
ASSNPYGSETH TRBJ2-3 TRBV19
ASSLSIVNTEAF TRBJ1-1 TRBV5-4
ASSPLTGTGELF TRBJ2-2 TRBV18
ASLQGDTYNSPLH TRBJ1-6 TRBV2
AWTLASTDTQY TRBJ2-3 TRBV30
ATSRDLTSGLNEQF TRBJ2-1 TRBV15
ACSQWGAAEAF TRBJ1-1 TRBV6-5
ACRAQGLAGGSYEQY TRBJ2-7 TRBV30
AWSVWASGRSYEQY TRBJ2-7 TRBV30
ASSLSYPPNTEAF TRBJ1-1 TRBV5-1
ASRARTGTNYGYT TRBJ1-2 TRBV2
ASSSHRTSGSYEQY TRBJ2-7 TRBV9
ASSLEIPSNSDEQF TRBJ2-1 TRBV5-1
ASASGGGQETQY TRBJ2-5 TRBV18
ASSPGQGSFDIQY TRBJ2-4 TRBV5-1
ASSSRNRAGNTDTQY TRBJ2-3 TRBV7-9
ASSSGQGYHLPY TRBJ2-7 TRBV19
ASRATGEANYGYT TRBJ1-2 TRBV19
ASSLSTKDTEAF TRBJ1-1 TRBV5-1
AWRETGVPLSYYGYT TRBJ1-2 TRBV30
ASSKGTSGAYEQY TRBJ2-7 TRBV5-1
ASSPRLAGGPLNEQF TRBJ2-1 TRBV19
ASSPDRAGNTIY TRBJ1-3 TRBV18
ASSRPPGTGELF TRBJ2-2 TRBV27
ASSQDNRPYEQY TRBJ2-7 TRBV3-1/TRBV3-2
ASSQLARGDTEAF TRBJ1-1 TRBV4-1